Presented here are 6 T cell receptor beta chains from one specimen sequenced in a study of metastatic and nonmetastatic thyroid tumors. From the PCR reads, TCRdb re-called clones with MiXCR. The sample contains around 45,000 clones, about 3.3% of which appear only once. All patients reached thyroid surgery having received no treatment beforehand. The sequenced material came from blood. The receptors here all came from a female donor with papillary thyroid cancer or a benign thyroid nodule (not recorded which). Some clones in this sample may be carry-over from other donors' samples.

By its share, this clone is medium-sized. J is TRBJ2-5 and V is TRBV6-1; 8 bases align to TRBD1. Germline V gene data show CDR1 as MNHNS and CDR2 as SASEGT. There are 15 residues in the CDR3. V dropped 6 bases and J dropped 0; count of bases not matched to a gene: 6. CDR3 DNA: TGTGCCAGCAGGGAGGGACAGGCGAACCAAGAGACCCAGTACTTC. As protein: CASREGQANQETQYF.

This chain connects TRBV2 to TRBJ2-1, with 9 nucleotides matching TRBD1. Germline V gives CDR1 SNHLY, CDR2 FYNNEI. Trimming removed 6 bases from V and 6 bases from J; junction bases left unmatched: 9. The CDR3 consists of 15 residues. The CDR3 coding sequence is TGTGCCAGCAGCTCCGGGACAGGGACCCTCAATGAGCAGTTCTTC. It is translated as CASSSGTGTLNEQFF.

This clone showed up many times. The CDR3 protein is CATAGLAGGKETQYF. The CDR3 coding sequence is TGTGCCACGGCTGGACTAGCGGGAGGGAAAGAGACCCAGTACTTC. The chain couples TRBV14 to TRBJ2-5; 15 positions match TRBD2. This CDR3 spans 15 amino acids. The germline CDR1 and CDR2 sequences are SGHDN and FVKESK. V shed 10 bases, J shed 3 bases, and the junction held 6 bases outside the gene matches. Full variable domain (remainder filled in from reference TRBV14 and TRBJ2-5): EAGVTQFPSHSVIEKGQTVTLRCDPISGHDNLYWYRRVMGKEIKFLLHFVKESKQDESGMPNNRFLAERTGGTYSTLKVQPAELEDSGVYFCATAGLAGGKETQYFGPGTRLLVL.

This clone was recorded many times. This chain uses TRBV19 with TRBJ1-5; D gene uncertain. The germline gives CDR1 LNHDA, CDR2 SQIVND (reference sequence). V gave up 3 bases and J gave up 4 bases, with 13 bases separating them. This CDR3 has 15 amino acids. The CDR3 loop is CASSMWQTVNQPQHF. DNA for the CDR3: TGTGCCAGTAGTATGTGGCAGACCGTAAATCAGCCCCAGCATTTT. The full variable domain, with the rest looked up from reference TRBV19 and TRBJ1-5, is DGGITQSPKYLFRKEGQNVTLSCEQNLNHDAMYWYRQDPGQGLRLIYYSQIVNDFQKGDIAEGYSVSREKKESFPLTVTSAQKNPTAFYLCASSMWQTVNQPQHFGDGTRLSIL.

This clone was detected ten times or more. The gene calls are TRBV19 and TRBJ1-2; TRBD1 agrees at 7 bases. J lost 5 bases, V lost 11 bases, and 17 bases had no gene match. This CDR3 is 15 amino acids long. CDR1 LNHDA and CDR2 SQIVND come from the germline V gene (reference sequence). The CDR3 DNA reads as TGTGCCGTATCGCCCACCCGGGACAGCCTATATGGCTACACCTTC. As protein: CAVSPTRDSLYGYTF.

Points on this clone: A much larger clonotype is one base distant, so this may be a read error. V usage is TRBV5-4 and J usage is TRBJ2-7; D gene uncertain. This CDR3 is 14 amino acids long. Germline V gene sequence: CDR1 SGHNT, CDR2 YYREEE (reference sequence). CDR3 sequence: CASSLMGLGYEEYF. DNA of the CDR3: TGTGCCAGCAGCTTGATGGGCCTAGGCTACGAGGAGTACTTC.